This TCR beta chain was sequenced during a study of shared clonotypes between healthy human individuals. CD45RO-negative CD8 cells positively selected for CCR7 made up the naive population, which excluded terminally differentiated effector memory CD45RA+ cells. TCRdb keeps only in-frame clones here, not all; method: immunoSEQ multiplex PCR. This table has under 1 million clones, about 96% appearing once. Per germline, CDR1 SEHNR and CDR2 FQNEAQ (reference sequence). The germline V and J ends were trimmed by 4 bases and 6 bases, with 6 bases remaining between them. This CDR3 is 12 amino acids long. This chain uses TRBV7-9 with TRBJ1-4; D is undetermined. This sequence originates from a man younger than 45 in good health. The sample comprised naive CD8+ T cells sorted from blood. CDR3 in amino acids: CASSSWDEKLFF. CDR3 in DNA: TGTGCCAGCAGCTCCTGGGATGAAAAACTGTTTTTT.